This TCR beta chain stems from a study of blood T cells in healthy people across ages. Regarding the study as a whole: The long-lived group displayed more naive CD4+ cells, plus higher diversity, than the aged donors did.

There are a few counts of this clonotype. Its cognate antigen is unknown. Donor samples were obtained from healthy Caucasian individuals from Russia, aged 6 to 90. Staff drew roughly 10 milliliters of peripheral blood from each donor. For the second PCR, which ran for roughly 6 to 12 cycles, a sample-barcoded 5' primer and a J-beta primer mix were used. TCRdb fed the 5' RACE reads into MiXCR, producing one record per CDR3 protein. The repertoire consists of over 600,000 distinct CDR3 sequences, with around 45% occurring once and the leading ten covering roughly 18%. The TCR was taken from a man older than 75 in good health. Sequenced input: blood.

As DNA, the CDR3 is TGCAGTGCTAGAGCTGGCGGGACCTACAATGAGCAGTTCTTC. This encodes CSARAGGTYNEQFF. The chain carries TRBV20-1 and TRBJ2-1; possible D gene TRBD2, 6 bases. CDR1 is DFQATT and CDR2 is SNEGSKA in the germline V gene (reference sequence). This CDR3 spans 14 amino acids. V was cut by 1 base and J by 2 bases, with 9 bases left in between.